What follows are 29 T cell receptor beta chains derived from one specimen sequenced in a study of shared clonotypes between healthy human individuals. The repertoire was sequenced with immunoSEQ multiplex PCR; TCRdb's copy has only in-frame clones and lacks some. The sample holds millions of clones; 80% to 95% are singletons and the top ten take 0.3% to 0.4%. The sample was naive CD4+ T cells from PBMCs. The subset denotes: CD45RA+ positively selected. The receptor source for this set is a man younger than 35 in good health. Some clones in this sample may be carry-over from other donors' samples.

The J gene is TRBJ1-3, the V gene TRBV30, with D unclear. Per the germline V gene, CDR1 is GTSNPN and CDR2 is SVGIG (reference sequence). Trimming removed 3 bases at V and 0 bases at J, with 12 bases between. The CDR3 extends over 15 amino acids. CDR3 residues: CAWSRTGSSGNTIYF. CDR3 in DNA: TGTGCCTGGAGCCGGACCGGCAGCTCTGGAAACACCATATATTTT.

CDR3 sequence (DNA): TGTGCCAGTGGTTGGGGGGCCGGGGCCAACGTCCTGACTTTC. Protein product: CASGWGAGANVLTF. This chain links TRBV7-9 with TRBJ2-6; D assignment may be TRBD1 or TRBD2 (6 bases each). This CDR3 comprises 14 residues. The V gene lost 9 bases and the J gene lost 4 bases, with 13 bases spanning the gap. The germline CDR1 and CDR2 sequences are SEHNR and FQNEAQ (reference sequence).

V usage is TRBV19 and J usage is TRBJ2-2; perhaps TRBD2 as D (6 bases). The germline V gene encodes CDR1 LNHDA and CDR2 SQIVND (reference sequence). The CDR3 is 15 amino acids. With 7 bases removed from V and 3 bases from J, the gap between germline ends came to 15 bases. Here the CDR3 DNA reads TGTGCCAGTAAAACCGGGACTTTATACACCGGGGAGCTGTTTTTT. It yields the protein CASKTGTLYTGELFF.

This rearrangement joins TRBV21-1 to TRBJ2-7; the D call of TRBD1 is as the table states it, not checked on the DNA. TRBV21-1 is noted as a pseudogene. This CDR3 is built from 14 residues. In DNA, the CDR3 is TGTGCCAGCAGCCTATGGGACAGGGCCTACGAGCAGTACTTC. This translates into CASSLWDRAYEQYF.

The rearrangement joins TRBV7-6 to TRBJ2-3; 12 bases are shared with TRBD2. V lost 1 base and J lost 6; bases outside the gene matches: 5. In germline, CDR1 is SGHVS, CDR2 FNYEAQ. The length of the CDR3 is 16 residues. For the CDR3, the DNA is TGTGCCAGCAGCTTAGTCGGACTAGCGGGAAGGGATACGCAGTATTTT. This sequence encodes CASSLVGLAGRDTQYF.

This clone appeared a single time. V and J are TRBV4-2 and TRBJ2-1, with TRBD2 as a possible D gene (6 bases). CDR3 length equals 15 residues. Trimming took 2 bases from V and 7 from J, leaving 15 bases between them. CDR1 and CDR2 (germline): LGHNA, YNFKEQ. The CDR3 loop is CASSQLPEGRNEQFF. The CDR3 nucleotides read TGTGCCAGCAGCCAACTTCCGGAGGGCAGGAATGAGCAGTTCTTC.

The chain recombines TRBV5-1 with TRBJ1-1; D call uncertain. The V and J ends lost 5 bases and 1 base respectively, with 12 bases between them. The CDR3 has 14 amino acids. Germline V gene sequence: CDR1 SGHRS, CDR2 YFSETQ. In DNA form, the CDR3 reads TGCGCCAGCAGTCGCGCAGAGGCGAACACTGAAGCTTTCTTT. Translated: CASSRAEANTEAFF.

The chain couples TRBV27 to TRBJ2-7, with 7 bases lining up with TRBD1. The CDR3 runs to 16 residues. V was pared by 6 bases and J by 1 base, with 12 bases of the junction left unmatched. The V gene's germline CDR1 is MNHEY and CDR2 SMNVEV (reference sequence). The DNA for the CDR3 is TGTGCCAGCAGCAAAACTAGAATGACAGGGTCCTACGAGCAGTACTTC. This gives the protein CASSKTRMTGSYEQYF.

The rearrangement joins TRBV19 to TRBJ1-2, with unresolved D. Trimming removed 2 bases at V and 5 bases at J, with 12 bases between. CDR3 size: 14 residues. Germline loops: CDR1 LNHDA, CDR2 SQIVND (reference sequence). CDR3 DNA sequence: TGTGCCAGTAGTATAAGGGCCAGACCTTATGGCTACACCTTC. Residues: CASSIRARPYGYTF. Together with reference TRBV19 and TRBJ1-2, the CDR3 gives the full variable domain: DGGITQSPKYLFRKEGQNVTLSCEQNLNHDAMYWYRQDPGQGLRLIYYSQIVNDFQKGDIAEGYSVSREKKESFPLTVTSAQKNPTAFYLCASSIRARPYGYTFGSGTRLTVV.

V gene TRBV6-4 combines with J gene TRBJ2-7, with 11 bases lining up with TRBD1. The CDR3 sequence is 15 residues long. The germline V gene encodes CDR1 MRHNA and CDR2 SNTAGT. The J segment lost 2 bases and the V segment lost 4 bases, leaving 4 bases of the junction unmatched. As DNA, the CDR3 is TGTGCCAGCAGTGCCGGGACAGGGGGTCCCTACGAGCAGTACTTC. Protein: CASSAGTGGPYEQYF.

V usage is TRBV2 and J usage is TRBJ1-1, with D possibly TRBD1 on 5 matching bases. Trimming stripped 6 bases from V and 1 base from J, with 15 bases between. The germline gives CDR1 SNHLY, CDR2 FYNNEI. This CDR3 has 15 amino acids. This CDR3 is CASSVDSLANTEAFF. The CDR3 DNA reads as TGTGCCAGCAGCGTTGACAGTTTGGCGAACACTGAAGCTTTCTTT.

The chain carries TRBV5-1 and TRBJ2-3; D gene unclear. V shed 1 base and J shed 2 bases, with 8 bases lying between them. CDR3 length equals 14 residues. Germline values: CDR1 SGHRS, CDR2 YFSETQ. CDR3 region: CASSLQLNTDTQYF. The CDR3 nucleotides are TGCGCCAGCAGCTTGCAACTAAACACAGATACGCAGTATTTT.

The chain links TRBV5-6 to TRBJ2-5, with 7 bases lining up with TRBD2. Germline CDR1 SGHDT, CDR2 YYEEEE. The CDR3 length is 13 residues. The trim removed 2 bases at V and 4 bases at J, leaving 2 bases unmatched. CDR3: CASSFTGGETQYF. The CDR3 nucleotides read TGTGCCAGCAGCTTCACGGGAGGAGAGACCCAGTACTTC.

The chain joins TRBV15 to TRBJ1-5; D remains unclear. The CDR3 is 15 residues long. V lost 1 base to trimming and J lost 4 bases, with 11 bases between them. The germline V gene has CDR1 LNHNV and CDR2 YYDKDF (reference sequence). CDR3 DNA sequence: TGTGCCACCAGCAGAGGAAACATGGGAAATCAGCCCCAGCATTTT. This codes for CATSRGNMGNQPQHF.

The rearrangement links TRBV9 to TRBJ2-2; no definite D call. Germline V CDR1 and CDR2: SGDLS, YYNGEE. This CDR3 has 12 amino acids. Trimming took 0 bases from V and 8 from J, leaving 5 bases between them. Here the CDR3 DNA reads TGTGCCAGCAGCGTAGAGTGGGGGGAGCTGTTTTTT. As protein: CASSVEWGELFF.

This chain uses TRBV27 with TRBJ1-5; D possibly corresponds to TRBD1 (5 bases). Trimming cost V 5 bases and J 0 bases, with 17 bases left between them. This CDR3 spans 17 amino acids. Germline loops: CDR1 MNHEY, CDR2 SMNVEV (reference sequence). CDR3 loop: CASSRRSGTDSNQPQHF. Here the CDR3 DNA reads TGTGCCAGCAGTCGACGCTCCGGGACGGATAGCAATCAGCCCCAGCATTTT.

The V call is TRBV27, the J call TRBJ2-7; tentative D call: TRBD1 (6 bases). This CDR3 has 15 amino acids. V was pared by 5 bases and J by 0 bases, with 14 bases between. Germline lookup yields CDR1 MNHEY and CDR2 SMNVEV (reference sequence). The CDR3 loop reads CASSIRTESSYEQYF. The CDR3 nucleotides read TGTGCCAGCAGTATCAGGACAGAGAGCTCCTACGAGCAGTACTTC.

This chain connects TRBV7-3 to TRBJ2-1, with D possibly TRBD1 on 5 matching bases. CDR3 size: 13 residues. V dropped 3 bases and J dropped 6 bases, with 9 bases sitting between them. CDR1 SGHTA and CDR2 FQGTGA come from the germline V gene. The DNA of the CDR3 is TGTGCCAGCAGCTTGGGGCAGTTCAATGAGCAGTTCTTC. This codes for CASSLGQFNEQFF.

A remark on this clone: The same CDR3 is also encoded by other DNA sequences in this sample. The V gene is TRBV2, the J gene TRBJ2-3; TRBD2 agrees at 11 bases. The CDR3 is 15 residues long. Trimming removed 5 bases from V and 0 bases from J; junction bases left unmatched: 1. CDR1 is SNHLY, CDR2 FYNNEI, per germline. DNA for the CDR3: TGTGCCAGCAGTCGGACTAGCGGGAGCACAGATACGCAGTATTTT. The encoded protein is CASSRTSGSTDTQYF. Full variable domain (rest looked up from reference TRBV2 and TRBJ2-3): EPEVTQTPSHQVTQMGQEVILRCVPISNHLYFYWYRQILGQKVEFLVSFYNNEISEKSEIFDDQFSVERPDGSNFTLKIRSTKLEDSAMYFCASSRTSGSTDTQYFGPGTRLTVL.

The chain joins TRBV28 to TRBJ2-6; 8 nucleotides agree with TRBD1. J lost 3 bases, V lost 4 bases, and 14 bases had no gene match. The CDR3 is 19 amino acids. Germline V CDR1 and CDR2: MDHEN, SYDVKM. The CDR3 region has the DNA TGTGCCAGCAGTTCACGGACAGGGAACCTTCTTCTTGGGGCCAACGTCCTGACTTTC. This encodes CASSSRTGNLLLGANVLTF.

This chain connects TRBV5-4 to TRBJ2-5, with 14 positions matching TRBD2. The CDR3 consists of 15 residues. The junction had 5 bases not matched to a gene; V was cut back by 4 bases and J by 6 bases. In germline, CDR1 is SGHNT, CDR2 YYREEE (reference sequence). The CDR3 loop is CASSPGTSGRQTQYF. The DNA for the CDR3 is TGTGCCAGCAGCCCTGGGACTAGCGGGAGACAGACCCAGTACTTC.

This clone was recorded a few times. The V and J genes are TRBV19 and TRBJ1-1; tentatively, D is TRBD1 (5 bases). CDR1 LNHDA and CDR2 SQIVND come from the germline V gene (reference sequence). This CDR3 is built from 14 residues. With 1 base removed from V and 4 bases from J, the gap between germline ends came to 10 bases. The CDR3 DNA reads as TGTGCCAGTAGTATAGGGGGCTTGAGCACTGAAGCTTTCTTT. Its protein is CASSIGGLSTEAFF.

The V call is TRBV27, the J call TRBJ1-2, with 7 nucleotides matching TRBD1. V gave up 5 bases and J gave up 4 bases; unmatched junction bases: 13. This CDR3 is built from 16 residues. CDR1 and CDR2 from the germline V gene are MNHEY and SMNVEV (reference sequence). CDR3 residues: CASSIRDSEFPYGYTF. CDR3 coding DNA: TGTGCCAGCAGTATCCGGGACAGCGAATTCCCCTATGGCTACACCTTC.

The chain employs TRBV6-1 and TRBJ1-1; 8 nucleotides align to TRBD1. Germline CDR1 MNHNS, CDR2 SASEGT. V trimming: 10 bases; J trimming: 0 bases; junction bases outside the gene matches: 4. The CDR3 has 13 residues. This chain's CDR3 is CATRTGLNTEAFF. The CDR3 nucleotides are TGTGCCACCCGGACAGGGTTGAACACTGAAGCTTTCTTT.

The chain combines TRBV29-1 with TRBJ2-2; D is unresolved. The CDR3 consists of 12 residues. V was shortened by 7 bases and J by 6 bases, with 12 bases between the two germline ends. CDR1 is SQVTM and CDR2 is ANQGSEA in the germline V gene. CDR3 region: CSGWTLPGELFF. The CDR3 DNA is TGCAGCGGGTGGACGCTCCCCGGGGAGCTGTTTTTT.

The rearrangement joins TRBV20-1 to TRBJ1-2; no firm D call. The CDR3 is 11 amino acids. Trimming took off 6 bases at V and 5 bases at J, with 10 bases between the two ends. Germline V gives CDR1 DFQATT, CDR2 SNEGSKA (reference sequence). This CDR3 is CSARKEYGYTF. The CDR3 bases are TGCAGTGCCCGAAAGGAGTATGGCTACACCTTC.

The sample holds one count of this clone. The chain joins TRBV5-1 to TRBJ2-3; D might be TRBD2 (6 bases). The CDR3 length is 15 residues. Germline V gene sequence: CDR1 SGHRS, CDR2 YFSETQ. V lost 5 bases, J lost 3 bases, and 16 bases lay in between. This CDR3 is CASRTTAGSTDTQYF. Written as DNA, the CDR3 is TGCGCCAGCAGAACGACGGCGGGAAGTACAGATACGCAGTATTTT.

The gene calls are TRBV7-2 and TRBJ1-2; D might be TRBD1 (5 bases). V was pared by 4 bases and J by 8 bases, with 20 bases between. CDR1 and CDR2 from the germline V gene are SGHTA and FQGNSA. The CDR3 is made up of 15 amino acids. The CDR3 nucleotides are TGTGCCAGCAGCTCAGCCCGGGACGCCGTTATGGGCTACACCTTC. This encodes CASSSARDAVMGYTF.

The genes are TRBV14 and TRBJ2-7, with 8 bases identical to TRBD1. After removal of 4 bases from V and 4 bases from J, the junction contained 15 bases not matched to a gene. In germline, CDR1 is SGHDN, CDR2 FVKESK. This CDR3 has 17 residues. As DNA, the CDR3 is TGTGCCAGCAGCCTCTCCGGACAGGGCCTAGGTCGGTACGAGCAGTACTTC. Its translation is CASSLSGQGLGRYEQYF.